This TCR beta chain was documented in a study of blood T cell repertoires in COVID-19. The repertoire was sequenced with immunoSEQ multiplex PCR; TCRdb's copy has only in-frame clones and lacks some. Of about 120,000 clones listed, 70% to 90% are singletons. CDR1 is SGDLS and CDR2 is YYNGEE in the germline V gene. The CDR3 has 15 residues. The V and J ends lost 0 bases and 6 bases, in that order; junction bases with no gene match: 1. The chain combines TRBV9 with TRBJ2-1, with 12 bases that match TRBD2. The sequence was collected from a man aged 60-69 years with acute or convalescent COVID-19. Specimen: peripheral blood. The CDR3 protein is CASSVGLAGANEQFF. The CDR3 nucleotides read TGTGCCAGCAGCGTAGGACTAGCGGGAGCCAATGAGCAGTTCTTC.